One sample yielded the 12 T cell receptor beta chains listed below, sequenced in a study of T cells in Graves' hyperthyroidism and ophthalmopathy. TCR beta CDR3 sequences were amplified from RNA transcripts. A first-round RT-PCR of the TCR CDR3 used the HTBI primer set. Each CDR3 protein is one row after TCRdb ran MiXCR on the multiplex PCR reads. The repertoire holds 370,000 or so distinct CDR3 sequences, with roughly 14% as singletons. Source material: blood. These receptors were taken from a woman aged 18-29 years with Graves' hyperthyroidism that later progressed to Graves' ophthalmopathy.

This clonotype was seen repeatedly, ten times or more. V gene TRBV20-1 combines with J gene TRBJ2-2; TRBD2 aligns across 9 bases. This CDR3 has 15 residues. J lost 12 bases, V lost 3 bases, and 14 bases had no gene match. From germline, CDR1 is DFQATT and CDR2 SNEGSKA (reference sequence). This chain's CDR3 is CSARATSGAWGKLFF. Written as DNA, the CDR3 is TGCAGTGCTAGGGCGACTAGCGGTGCATGGGGGAAGCTGTTTTTT.

This clonotype was seen at least ten times. V is TRBV28 and J is TRBJ2-1, with 7 bases aligning to TRBD2. This CDR3 is 17 amino acids long. Germline CDR1 reads MDHEN; CDR2 reads SYDVKM. V lost 7 bases, J lost 7 bases, and 19 bases stayed unmatched. The CDR3: CASKSPPRDYRRNEQFF. For the CDR3, the DNA is TGTGCCAGCAAATCCCCCCCCCGGGACTACCGTCGGAATGAGCAGTTCTTC.

This clonotype was found many times. The rearrangement joins TRBV6-1 to TRBJ1-6; 8 positions agree with TRBD1. Germline V CDR1 and CDR2: MNHNS, SASEGT. This CDR3 comprises 17 residues. V shed 5 bases, J shed 10 bases, and the junction held 16 bases outside the gene matches. This CDR3 reads CASSHRTGPAYGSPLHF. In DNA, the CDR3 is TGTGCCAGCAGTCATCGGACAGGGCCCGCATATGGATCACCCCTCCACTTT.

At least ten counts were recorded for this clonotype. The rearrangement links TRBV12-3 or TRBV12-4 to TRBJ1-5; perhaps TRBD1 as D (5 bases). Trimming left V 5 bases short and J 4 bases short, with 12 bases between. This CDR3 has 14 residues. The CDR3 DNA reads as TGTGCCAGCAGTCGCGGGGGGTTTAATCAGCCCCAGCATTTT. It is translated as CASSRGGFNQPQHF.

This clonotype was detected ten times or more. V usage is TRBV27 and J usage is TRBJ1-5; perhaps TRBD1 as D (6 bases). V lost 5 bases and J 6 bases, leaving 17 bases between the germline ends. CDR1 MNHEY and CDR2 SMNVEV come from the germline V gene (reference sequence). This CDR3 is built from 15 residues. CDR3 nucleotide sequence: TGTGCCAGCAGTCTTACGGGGGCCCTGGGTCAGCCCCAGCATTTT. It codes for CASSLTGALGQPQHF.

The rearrangement links TRBV6-5 to TRBJ2-1, with D possibly being TRBD1 (6 bases). V lost 0 bases and J 9 bases, leaving 9 bases between the germline ends. The germline V gene encodes CDR1 MNHEY and CDR2 SVGAGI. The CDR3 runs to 13 residues. The DNA of the CDR3 is TGTGCCAGCAGTTACTCGAGGGGGTTTGAGCAGTTCTTC. Translation gives CASSYSRGFEQFF.

Many counts were recorded for this clonotype. The gene calls are TRBV7-9 and TRBJ2-3, with 7 bases that match TRBD2. The CDR3 sequence is 14 residues long. Per the germline V gene, CDR1 is SEHNR and CDR2 is FQNEAQ (reference sequence). Written as DNA, the CDR3 is TGTGTTTTCGAACCAGCGGGACTGGGAGATACGCAGTATTTT. It translates to CVFEPAGLGDTQYF.

This clonotype was detected once. With a much larger clone just one base away, this may be a read error. The chain recombines TRBV29-1 with TRBJ2-1, with TRBD2 matching 7 bases. The V gene's germline CDR1 is SQVTM and CDR2 ANQGSEA. CDR3 size: 12 residues. CDR3 amino acids: CSVGGRGNEEFF. In nucleotides, the CDR3 is TGCAGCGTTGGCGGGAGAGGCAATGAGGAGTTCTTC.

In this sample, this clonotype turned up many times. The rearrangement uses TRBV11-2 and TRBJ2-1, with 11 positions matching TRBD2. The CDR3 extends over 15 amino acids. Germline CDR1 is SGHAT and CDR2 is FQNNGV. V shed 1 base and J 9 bases; nucleotides not matched to a gene: 5. The CDR3 is CASSLVAGGRGEQFF. The CDR3 DNA reads as TGTGCCAGCAGCTTAGTAGCGGGAGGGCGAGGTGAGCAGTTCTTC.

This clonotype was detected ten times or more. J is TRBJ1-2 and V is TRBV2; tentative D call: TRBD1 (6 bases). Germline V gene sequence: CDR1 SNHLY, CDR2 FYNNEI. The V end was cut by 5 bases, the J end by 3 bases, with 10 bases between. This CDR3 comprises 13 residues. DNA for the CDR3: TGTGCCAGCAGTCAGGGGTGGCACTATGGCTACACCTTC. Protein product: CASSQGWHYGYTF.

This clonotype was observed many times. The V and J genes are TRBV5-1 and TRBJ1-2, with 11 bases aligning to TRBD1. Germline CDR1 SGHRS, CDR2 YFSETQ. The CDR3 spans 15 residues. The V segment lost 7 bases and the J segment 4 bases; nucleotides outside the gene matches: 9. The CDR3 spells CASSWGDRGIYGYTF. The CDR3 DNA follows: TGCGCCAGCTCCTGGGGGGACAGGGGGATCTATGGCTACACCTTC.

This clonotype was seen many times. The rearrangement joins TRBV6-1 to TRBJ2-7, with 11 bases lining up with TRBD1. The ends lost 5 bases at V and 7 bases at J; junction bases unmatched: 19. CDR3 size: 18 residues. The germline V gene has CDR1 MNHNS and CDR2 SASEGT. CDR3 amino acids: CASSQILTWTGGDGEQYF. The CDR3, as DNA: TGTGCCAGCAGTCAAATCTTGACCTGGACAGGGGGCGATGGGGAGCAGTACTTC.